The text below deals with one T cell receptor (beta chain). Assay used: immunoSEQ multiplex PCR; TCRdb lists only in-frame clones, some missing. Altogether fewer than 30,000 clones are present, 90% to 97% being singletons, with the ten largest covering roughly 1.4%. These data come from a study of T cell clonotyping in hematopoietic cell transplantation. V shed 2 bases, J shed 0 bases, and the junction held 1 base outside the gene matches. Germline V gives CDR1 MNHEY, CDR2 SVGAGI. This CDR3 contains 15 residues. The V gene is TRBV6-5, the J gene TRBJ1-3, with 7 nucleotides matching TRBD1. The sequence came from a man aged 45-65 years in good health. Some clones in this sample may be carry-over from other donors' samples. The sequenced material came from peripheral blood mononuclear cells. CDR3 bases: TGTGCCAGCAGTTACGGGACAGACTCTGGAAACACCATATATTTT. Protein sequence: CASSYGTDSGNTIYF.